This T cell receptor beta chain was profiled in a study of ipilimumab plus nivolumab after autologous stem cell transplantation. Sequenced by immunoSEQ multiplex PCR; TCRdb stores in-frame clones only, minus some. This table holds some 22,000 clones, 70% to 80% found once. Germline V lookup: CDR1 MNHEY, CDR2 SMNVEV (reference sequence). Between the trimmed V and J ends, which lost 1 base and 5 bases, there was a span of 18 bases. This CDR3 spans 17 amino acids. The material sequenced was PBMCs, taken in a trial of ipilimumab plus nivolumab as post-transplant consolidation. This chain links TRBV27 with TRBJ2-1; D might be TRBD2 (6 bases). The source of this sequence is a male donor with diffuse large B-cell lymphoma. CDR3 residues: CASSLFMRGLADNEQFF. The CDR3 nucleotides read TGTGCCAGCAGTTTATTTATGCGGGGTCTCGCGGACAATGAGCAGTTCTTC.